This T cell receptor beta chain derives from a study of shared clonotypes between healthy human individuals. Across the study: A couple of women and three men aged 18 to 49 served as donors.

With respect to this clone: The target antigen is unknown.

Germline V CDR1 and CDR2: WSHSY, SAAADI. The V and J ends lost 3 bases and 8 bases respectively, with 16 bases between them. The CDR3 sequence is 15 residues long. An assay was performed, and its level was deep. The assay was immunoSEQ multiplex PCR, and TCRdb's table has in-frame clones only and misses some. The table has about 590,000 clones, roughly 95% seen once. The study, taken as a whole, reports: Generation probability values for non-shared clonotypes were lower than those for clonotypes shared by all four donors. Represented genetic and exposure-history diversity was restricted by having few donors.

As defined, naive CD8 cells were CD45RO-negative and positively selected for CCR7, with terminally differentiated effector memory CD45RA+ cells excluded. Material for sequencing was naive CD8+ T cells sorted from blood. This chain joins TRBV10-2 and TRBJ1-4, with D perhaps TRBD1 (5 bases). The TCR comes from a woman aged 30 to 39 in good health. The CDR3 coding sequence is TGCGCCAGCAGTGAAGGACACCCTGCGTGGGAAAAACTGTTTTTT. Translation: CASSEGHPAWEKLFF.